A selection of T cell receptor beta chains follows, all from one sample in a study of blood T cell repertoires in COVID-19. The protocol was immunoSEQ multiplex PCR, while the TCRdb copy is restricted to in-frame clones and leaves out a portion. The data contain some 170,000 clones, 82% of them singletons. Sequences were obtained from peripheral blood. All receptors come from a woman in her seventies with acute or convalescent COVID-19. CDR3s include the opening cysteine and the closing phenylalanine or tryptophan. D genes are given only for firm matches. Not all rows give a size; the values are once, few, many and, for expanded clones, a class.

NA,14,NA,TRBJ1-1,TRBV6-5,TGTGCCACAAACGTCTGGGGGCGGACGGCTGAAGCTTTCTTT,CATNVWGRTAEAFF
NA,13,NA,TRBJ2-1,TRBV6-5,TGTGCCAGCACGAGGGAGTATTACAATGAGCAGTTCTTC,CASTREYYNEQFF
NA,17,TRBD1,TRBJ2-1,TRBV7-2,TGTGCCAGCAGCCCGGGACAGGTGCTCCTCTCCTACAATGAGCAGTTCTTC,CASSPGQVLLSYNEQFF
NA,15,NA,TRBJ2-7,TRBV6-5,TGTGCCAGCAGTTACTCGAGACAGGTTACCTACGAGCAGTACTTC,CASSYSRQVTYEQYF
NA,13,NA,TRBJ1-2,TRBV30,TGTGCCTGGAGTGTACAGGGTTACTATGGCTACACCTTC,CAWSVQGYYGYTF
few,17,TRBD1,TRBJ1-3,TRBV13,TGTGCCAGCAGCACCCACCTGGGACAGGTGAGTGGAAACACCATATATTTT,CASSTHLGQVSGNTIYF
NA,15,TRBD1,TRBJ1-5,TRBV28,TGTGCCAGCAGTTTCGCATCGACAGGGGGTCAGCCCCAGCATTTT,CASSFASTGGQPQHF
NA,15,NA,TRBJ2-5,TRBV11-2,TGTGCCAGCAGCTTAGGGACTCTTAGGGAAGAGACCCAGTACTTC,CASSLGTLREETQYF
once,19,TRBD2,TRBJ2-5,TRBV15,TGTGCCACCAGCAGTAACAATTCTAGCGGGAGGATACTGCAAGAGACCCAGTACTTC,CATSSNNSSGRILQETQYF
once,15,TRBD2,TRBJ2-2,TRBV10-2,TGCGCCAGCACAGAACTAGCGGGAGTTACCGGGGAGCTGTTTTTT,CASTELAGVTGELFF